The TCR beta chain described here comes from a study of shared clonotypes between healthy human individuals. About the study: Each donor had three CD4 naive, three CD4 memory, two CD8 naive and one CD8 memory plate.

Deletions cut 7 bases from V and 3 bases from J, with 22 bases between. Germline V gives CDR1 SGHTS, CDR2 YDEGEE. The CDR3 loop spans 16 amino acids. Sequencing was performed with immunoSEQ multiplex PCR; in TCRdb, only in-frame clones are kept and a portion is missing. The data contain 550,000 to 650,000 clones, around 96% of them singletons. CD8 cells classed as naive were CD45RO-negative and positively selected for CCR7, excluding terminally differentiated effector memory CD45RA+ cells. The chain joins TRBV5-8 to TRBJ1-1; D is undetermined. The sequenced sample was naive CD8+ T cells sorted from blood. This sequence originates from a woman aged 25 to 39 in good health. DNA of the CDR3: TGTGCCAGCGAGCGACGCAGGCTATCAGTGGACACTGAAGCTTTCTTT. The encoded protein is CASERRRLSVDTEAFF.